This T cell receptor (beta chain) appears in the sequencing data of a study of identical twins' blood T cells. General observations from the study: Top TCRbeta clonotypes were shared more with twin than unrelated donors. Shared environment remains a possible cause of twin similarity. Even for out-of-frame TCRbeta, twins reportedly shared V gene usage much more than unrelated donors. Shared CDR3 clonotype counts between two donors mainly tracked the product of their cloneset sizes, twins included.

Only a few counts were recorded for this clonotype. The antigen is unknown. Trimming took off 3 bases at V and 0 bases at J, with 10 bases between the two ends. CDR1 SGHRS and CDR2 YFSETQ come from the germline V gene. This CDR3 has 15 amino acids. TCRdb analysed the 5' RACE reads with MiXCR anew, one entry per CDR3 protein. Found here are 350,000 to 400,000 distinct CDR3 sequences, roughly 30% of them singletons; the top ten hold about 6.1%. J is TRBJ2-1 and V is TRBV5-1; the D gene is possibly TRBD2 (6 bases). The TCR comes from a woman aged 18-55 years in good health. Sample: PBMCs. The CDR3 DNA follows: TGCGCCAGCAGCTCGCAGACTAGCTCCTACAATGAGCAGTTCTTC. It is translated as CASSSQTSSYNEQFF. Complete variable domain (other parts from reference TRBV5-1 and TRBJ2-1): KAGVTQTPRYLIKTRGQQVTLSCSPISGHRSVSWYQQTPGQGLQFLFEYFSETQRNKGNFPGRFSGRQFSNSRSEMNVSTLELGDSALYLCASSSQTSSYNEQFFGPGTRLTVL.